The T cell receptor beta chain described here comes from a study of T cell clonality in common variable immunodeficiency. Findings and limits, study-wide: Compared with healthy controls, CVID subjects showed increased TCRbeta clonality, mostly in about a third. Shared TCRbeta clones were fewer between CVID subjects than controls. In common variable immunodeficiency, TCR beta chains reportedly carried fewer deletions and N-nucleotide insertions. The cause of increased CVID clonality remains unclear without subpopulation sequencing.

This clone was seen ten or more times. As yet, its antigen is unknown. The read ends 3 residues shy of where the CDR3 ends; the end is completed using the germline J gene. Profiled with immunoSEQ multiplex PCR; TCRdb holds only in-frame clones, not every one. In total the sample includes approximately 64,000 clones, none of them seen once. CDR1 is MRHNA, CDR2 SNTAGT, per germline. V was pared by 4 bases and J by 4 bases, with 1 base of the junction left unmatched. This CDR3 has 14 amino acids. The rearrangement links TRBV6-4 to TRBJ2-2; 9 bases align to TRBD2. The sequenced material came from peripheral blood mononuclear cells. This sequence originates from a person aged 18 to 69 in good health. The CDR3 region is CASSASGVTGELFF. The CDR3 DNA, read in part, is TGTGCCAGCAGTGCTAGCGGGGTCACCGGGGAG.